Below are 12 T cell receptor beta chains sequenced from a single sample in a study of technical replicates of blood from a few donors. Measured with immunoSEQ multiplex PCR; TCRdb has only the in-frame clones, and not every one. The table lists roughly 79,000 clones, 90% to 97% of them singletons, with more than 0.35% in the top ten. Sequences were obtained from T cells isolated from PBMCs. Receptors were obtained from a human donor in good health.

The genes are TRBV27 and TRBJ2-2, with 8 bases identical to TRBD2. CDR3 length equals 16 residues. From germline, CDR1 is MNHEY and CDR2 SMNVEV (reference sequence). The junction had 7 bases not matched to a gene; V was cut back by 5 bases and J by 2 bases. The CDR3 coding sequence is TGTGCCAGCAGTGCCGAACTAGCGGCCAACACCGGGGAGCTGTTTTTT. Protein product: CASSAELAANTGELFF.

The rearrangement links TRBV9 to TRBJ2-2; perhaps TRBD2 as D (6 bases). V was clipped by 0 bases and J by 4 bases, with 13 bases between them. Germline V gives CDR1 SGDLS, CDR2 YYNGEE. This CDR3 has 16 residues. The CDR3 sequence: CASSVAGDSLTGELFF. The CDR3 DNA sequence: TGTGCCAGCAGCGTAGCGGGAGACAGCCTCACCGGGGAGCTGTTTTTT.

This sequence joins TRBV28 and TRBJ1-5, with D unclear. Germline V gene lookup returns CDR1 MDHEN and CDR2 SYDVKM. The V gene lost 2 bases and the J gene lost 8 bases, with 16 bases spanning the gap. This CDR3 has 15 residues. The CDR3 protein is CASSLGGGILEPQHF. The CDR3 coding sequence is TGTGCCAGCAGTTTAGGAGGCGGCATACTGGAGCCCCAGCATTTT.

V usage is TRBV9 and J usage is TRBJ2-5, with D tentatively TRBD2 (6 bases). Trimming pared 0 bases from V and 5 bases from J, leaving 14 bases between. Germline CDR1 and CDR2: SGDLS and YYNGEE. The length of the CDR3 is 15 residues. Here the CDR3 reads CASSVGAGWVETQYF. The CDR3 DNA follows: TGTGCCAGCAGCGTAGGGGCGGGATGGGTTGAGACCCAGTACTTC.

The V and J genes are TRBV27 and TRBJ2-3, with 7 bases that match TRBD2. From germline, CDR1 is MNHEY and CDR2 SMNVEV (reference sequence). Trimming cost V 3 bases and J 4 bases; bases outside gene matches: 4. The length of the CDR3 is 14 residues. Written as DNA, the CDR3 is TGTGCCAGCAGTTTCCAGGGAGGGGCAGATACGCAGTATTTT. It specifies CASSFQGGADTQYF.

The chain has TRBV5-1 and TRBJ2-5; 7 bases are shared with TRBD2. CDR1 and CDR2 (germline): SGHRS, YFSETQ. The CDR3 has 15 amino acids. Germline trimming cut 6 bases from V and 3 bases from J; bases unmatched to any gene: 11. The CDR3 spells CASTTTASGKETQYF. The CDR3 nucleotides read TGCGCCAGCACCACGACCGCTAGCGGAAAAGAGACCCAGTACTTC.

The chain uses TRBV5-4 and TRBJ2-5; the match to TRBD2 covers 15 bases. V lost 4 bases to trimming and J lost 4 bases; unmatched junction nucleotides: 2. This CDR3 has 15 amino acids. Looked up from germline, CDR1 is SGHNT and CDR2 is YYREEE (reference sequence). The CDR3 DNA sequence: TGTGCCAGCAGCGAGGGACTAGCGGGAGGAGAGACCCAGTACTTC. This gives the protein CASSEGLAGGETQYF. The whole variable domain, remainder taken from reference TRBV5-4 and TRBJ2-5, is ETGVTQSPTHLIKTRGQQVTLRCSSQSGHNTVSWYQQALGQGPQFIFQYYREEENGRGNFPPRFSGLQFPNYSSELNVNALELDDSALYLCASSEGLAGGETQYFGPGTRLLVL.

This chain joins TRBV11-2 and TRBJ2-7; maybe TRBD1 (5 bases). Germline CDR1 and CDR2: SGHAT and FQNNGV. This CDR3 region has 12 residues. The V end was cut by 5 bases, the J end by 6 bases, with 11 bases between. CDR3 sequence: CASSASGIEQYF. Here the CDR3 DNA reads TGTGCCAGCAGCGCCTCAGGGATCGAGCAGTACTTC.

This CDR3 reads CASSSGTVYSEQYF. DNA of the CDR3: TGTGCCAGCAGCTCCGGGACAGTGTACTCCGAGCAGTACTTC. The rearrangement uses TRBV6-5 and TRBJ2-7; 7 bases are a match to TRBD1. Germline values: CDR1 MNHEY, CDR2 SVGAGI. J lost 6 bases, V lost 6 bases, and 11 bases had no gene match. This CDR3 has 14 residues.

The chain combines TRBV5-6 with TRBJ2-7, with a tentative D call TRBD1 (6 bases). Germline CDR1 SGHDT, CDR2 YYEEEE. V was shortened by 5 bases and J by 2 bases, with 11 bases between the two germline ends. This CDR3 region has 13 residues. The CDR3 region is CASSGTRAYEQYF. CDR3 in DNA: TGTGCCAGCAGTGGGACACGGGCCTACGAGCAGTACTTC.

The V and J genes are TRBV11-3 and TRBJ2-1; 9 bases fit TRBD2. CDR3 length: 17 residues. The J segment lost 6 bases and the V segment lost 5 bases, leaving 14 bases of the junction unmatched. From germline, CDR1 is SGHNT and CDR2 YENEEA. CDR3 nucleotides: TGTGCCAGCAGCCAAATTCGACTAGCGGTAGTAGGCAATGAGCAGTTCTTC. Translated: CASSQIRLAVVGNEQFF. The full variable domain, its missing parts supplied by reference TRBV11-3 and TRBJ2-1, is EAGVVQSPRYKIIEKKQPVAFWCNPISGHNTLYWYLQNLGQGPELLIRYENEEAVDDSQLPKDRFSAERLKGVDSTLKIQPAELGDSAVYLCASSQIRLAVVGNEQFFGPGTRLTVL.

The chain uses TRBV4-3 and TRBJ2-1; TRBD2 is a possible D gene (7 bases). CDR1 and CDR2 (germline): LGHNA, YSLEER. CDR3 length: 18 residues. V was shortened by 0 bases and J by 8 bases, with 23 bases between the two germline ends. The CDR3 DNA follows: TGCGCCAGCAGCCAAGATAGGGGGGAGGGCCTAGAATTAGATGAGCAGTTCTTC. Translating it yields CASSQDRGEGLELDEQFF.